Listed below are T cell receptor beta chains from one sample, sequenced in a study of shared clonotypes between healthy human individuals. Repertoires were generated with immunoSEQ multiplex PCR, while TCRdb's copy carries only in-frame clones and drops some. The table includes 2.3 million or so clones, more than 80% detected once. The sequenced sample was naive CD4+ T cells from PBMCs. All receptors come from a man between 18 and 29 years old in good health. Some clones in this sample may be carry-over from other donors' samples. Both conserved end residues are part of each CDR3. D genes are given only for firm matches. Part of the rows lack a size; the others show once, few, many or a class for expanded clones.

j_call: TRBJ1-5; d_call: -; v_call: TRBV5-4; clone_size: -; cdr3_nt: TGTGCCAGCAGCTTGCCAGGGTCCAGCCAGCATTTT; cdr3_aa: CASSLPGSSQHF
j_call: TRBJ2-7; d_call: TRBD1; v_call: TRBV2; clone_size: -; cdr3_nt: TGTGCCAGCACTCTAGACAGGGGTGGCTCCTACGAGCAGTACTTC; cdr3_aa: CASTLDRGGSYEQYF
j_call: TRBJ2-1; d_call: -; v_call: TRBV7-2; clone_size: -; cdr3_nt: TGTGCCAGCAGCTTCCCTCTAGGGGGTCGCTACAATGAGCAGTTCTTC; cdr3_aa: CASSFPLGGRYNEQFF
j_call: TRBJ2-2; d_call: -; v_call: TRBV29-1; clone_size: -; cdr3_nt: TGCAGCGCTACCGAGGGGCACACCACCGGGGAGCTGTTTTTT; cdr3_aa: CSATEGHTTGELFF
j_call: TRBJ2-1; d_call: -; v_call: TRBV10-3; clone_size: -; cdr3_nt: TGTGCCATCGGGGGTGATGAGCAGTTCTTC; cdr3_aa: CAIGGDEQFF
j_call: TRBJ2-1; d_call: -; v_call: TRBV4-3; clone_size: -; cdr3_nt: TGCGCCAGCAGCCACCGGCAAAGGGATGAGCAGTTCTTC; cdr3_aa: CASSHRQRDEQFF
j_call: TRBJ2-1; d_call: TRBD2; v_call: TRBV10-3; clone_size: -; cdr3_nt: TGTGCCATCAGCGATATTCGGACTAGCGGGAGGGCCAATGAGCAGTTCTTC; cdr3_aa: CAISDIRTSGRANEQFF
j_call: TRBJ1-2; d_call: -; v_call: TRBV27; clone_size: -; cdr3_nt: TGTGCCAGCAGTTTCACCGGGGGCGGCTCCTATGGCTACACCTTC; cdr3_aa: CASSFTGGGSYGYTF
j_call: TRBJ2-7; d_call: -; v_call: TRBV7-2; clone_size: -; cdr3_nt: TGTGCCAGCAGCTCCCTAGGCGGGTCCTACGAGCAGTACTTC; cdr3_aa: CASSSLGGSYEQYF
j_call: TRBJ1-1; d_call: -; v_call: TRBV6-6; clone_size: -; cdr3_nt: TGTGCCAGCAGTTACAACGGGGGTCACACTGAAGCTTTCTTT; cdr3_aa: CASSYNGGHTEAFF
j_call: TRBJ2-2; d_call: -; v_call: TRBV5-4; clone_size: -; cdr3_nt: TGTGCCAGCAGCTCCGTGGGGAGTACCGGGGAGCTGTTTTTT; cdr3_aa: CASSSVGSTGELFF
j_call: TRBJ1-1; d_call: -; v_call: TRBV30; clone_size: -; cdr3_nt: TGTGCCTGGAGTGGGGAGGCTGAAGCTTTCTTT; cdr3_aa: CAWSGEAEAFF
j_call: TRBJ2-7; d_call: -; v_call: TRBV6-1; clone_size: -; cdr3_nt: TGTGCCAGCAGTGAAGAGGTAGTCTCCTACGAGCAGTACTTC; cdr3_aa: CASSEEVVSYEQYF
j_call: TRBJ1-4; d_call: -; v_call: TRBV28; clone_size: -; cdr3_nt: TGTGCCAGCAGCCTCCGGAGCCTGGGGGAAAAACTGTTTTTT; cdr3_aa: CASSLRSLGEKLFF
j_call: TRBJ2-2; d_call: TRBD2; v_call: TRBV23-1; clone_size: -; cdr3_nt: TGCGCCAGCAGTCAACCTAGCGGGGAGAACACCGGGGAGCTGTTTTTT; cdr3_aa: CASSQPSGENTGELFF
j_call: TRBJ2-3; d_call: -; v_call: TRBV4-3; clone_size: -; cdr3_nt: TGCGCCAGCAGCCAAGAGGCACGTAGGGCAGATACGCAGTATTTT; cdr3_aa: CASSQEARRADTQYF
j_call: TRBJ2-1; d_call: TRBD2; v_call: TRBV13; clone_size: -; cdr3_nt: TGTGCCAGCAGCCCCCGGTCGGGGAGGGCCGGCTACAATGAGCAGTTCTTC; cdr3_aa: CASSPRSGRAGYNEQFF
j_call: TRBJ2-7; d_call: TRBD1; v_call: TRBV19; clone_size: once; cdr3_nt: TGTGCCAGTAAAAGGACAGGGGGAGCGTCCTACGAGCAGTACTTC; cdr3_aa: CASKRTGGASYEQYF
j_call: TRBJ2-5; d_call: -; v_call: TRBV7-3; clone_size: -; cdr3_nt: TGTGCCAGCAGCTTAGGACCCGAAGAGACCCAGTACTTC; cdr3_aa: CASSLGPEETQYF
j_call: TRBJ1-2; d_call: TRBD1; v_call: TRBV28; clone_size: -; cdr3_nt: TGTGCCAGCAGTTTAATTGGGACAGCCTATGGCTACACCTTC; cdr3_aa: CASSLIGTAYGYTF
j_call: TRBJ2-7; d_call: -; v_call: TRBV2; clone_size: -; cdr3_nt: TGTGCCAGCAATTTGGGACGATCAGGCGAGCAGTACTTC; cdr3_aa: CASNLGRSGEQYF
j_call: TRBJ1-5; d_call: -; v_call: TRBV11-2; clone_size: -; cdr3_nt: TGTGCCAGCAACTTGACCAAACAGGGAAGCAATCAGCCCCAGCATTTT; cdr3_aa: CASNLTKQGSNQPQHF